The present TCR beta chain was sequenced within a study of OX40 agonist ivuxolimab in advanced cancers. Looking at the study overall: The dose-escalation group included hepatocellular carcinoma, melanoma, renal cell carcinoma and head and neck cancer. Under the entry rules, prior anti-PD-1, anti-PD-L1 or anti-CTLA-4 therapy was allowed, and roughly 41% had some. Three patients responded partially, comprising one with hepatocellular carcinoma and two with cutaneous melanoma.

This CDR3 comprises 17 residues. CDR1 and CDR2 (germline): SGHNT, YENEEA. V lost 5 bases to trimming and J lost 0 bases, with 19 bases between them. The protocol was immunoSEQ multiplex PCR, while the TCRdb copy is restricted to in-frame clones and leaves out a portion. The sample carries over 50,000 clones, 85% to 90% recorded once. Autoimmune disease history or systemic immunosuppression led to patient exclusion. The TCR originated in an adult with an advanced solid tumor such as melanoma, head and neck, liver or kidney cancer. The V and J genes are TRBV11-3 and TRBJ1-1; D remains unclear. The starting material was CD4+ or CD8+ T cells sorted from blood, obtained in a trial of the OX40 agonist ivuxolimab. The CDR3 bases are TGTGCCAGCAGCCCCCCGGATGCCTGGGTTTTGAACACTGAAGCTTTCTTT. As protein: CASSPPDAWVLNTEAFF.